The present T cell receptor beta chain was sequenced within a study of blood T cell repertoires in COVID-19. Profiling relied on immunoSEQ multiplex PCR, and the TCRdb table lists in-frame clones only, not all of them. The table lists about 200,000 clones, less than 80% of them singletons. A single count supports this clone. This receptor was identified in a man aged 45-60 years who had recovered from COVID-19. Material for sequencing was peripheral blood.

The CDR3 region is CASSQSPGLSYQPQHF. The CDR3 region has the DNA TGCGCCAGCAGTCAATCCCCGGGACTATCTTATCAGCCCCAGCATTTT. V and J are TRBV23-1 and TRBJ1-5, with D maybe TRBD1 (5 bases). TRBV23-1 is flagged as an ORF with uncertain function. The CDR3 totals 16 residues. V lost 0 bases, J lost 5 bases, and 14 bases lay in between.